The entry that follows covers one TCR beta chain sequence. Its antigen remains unknown. TCRdb re-analysed the RT-PCR reads in MiXCR, keeping a single row per CDR3 protein. The data show 500,000 to 550,000 distinct CDR3 sequences, about 7.2% seen once. The V and J ends lost 3 bases and 2 bases respectively, with 12 bases between them. The CDR3 runs 14 residues. Germline V gene sequence: CDR1 SGHKS, CDR2 YYEKEE (reference sequence). This entry belongs to a study of response to subunit inactivated influenza vaccine. Study observations and caveats: Researchers suggested that each seasonal influenza vaccination recruits few new T cells.

The starting material was PBMCs from blood, obtained less than 25 months after vaccination. V and J are TRBV5-5 and TRBJ2-7; D unclear. The TCR comes from a man aged 50 to 69 who received an inactivated influenza vaccine. Here the CDR3 DNA reads TGTGCCAGCAGCTCTCGGCTGAACACCTACGAGCAGTACTTC. Protein product: CASSSRLNTYEQYF.